This entry lists 2 T cell receptor beta chains sequenced from one sample in a study of blood T cell repertoires in COVID-19 (dated by TCRdb to the early 2020s). Library generation was performed with the immunoSEQ multiplex PCR assay. Drawn from immuneACCESS, this table holds only the in-frame rearrangements with V and J called that TCRdb kept. Clones are partly lost; checked studies trace under half to an unresolved V gene and leave the rest unexplained. The sample data list fewer than 500,000 clones, and approximately 90% of these were observed just once. The top ten clonotypes cover over 1.3% of the sample. The source material was peripheral blood. These TCRs come from a woman in her twenties or thirties with active or convalescent COVID-19.

The chain has TRBV11-2 and TRBJ2-1, with D maybe TRBD2 (6 bases). CDR3 size: 15 residues. The V end was cut by 5 bases, the J end by 5 bases, with 16 bases between. CDR1 SGHAT and CDR2 FQNNGV come from the germline V gene. CDR3 sequence reads: CASSRRTTGDNEQFF. The CDR3 coding sequence is TGTGCCAGCAGCCGGCGGACTACTGGGGACAATGAGCAGTTCTTC.

The rearrangement joins TRBV5-6 to TRBJ2-5; D is uncertain. The CDR3 contains 13 residues. The germline V gene has CDR1 SGHDT and CDR2 YYEEEE. The V gene lost 4 bases and the J gene lost 4 bases, with 11 bases spanning the gap. In DNA, the CDR3 is TGTGCCAGCAGCCCCTCCAGGTTAGAGACCCAGTACTTC. This gives the protein CASSPSRLETQYF.